This record covers a single T cell receptor beta chain. Its antigen is as yet unknown. The data originate from a study of human thymus T cells. Study results and caveats: Unrelated people showed highly overlapping thymic repertoires, related research reported. Seemingly biased V and J gene usage marked thymic and blood repertoires.

TCRdb keeps only in-frame clones here, not all; method: immunoSEQ multiplex PCR. The sample has tens of thousands of clones, 96% seen once; the top ten hold 0.031%. In corrective heart surgery, resections were taken, and these provided the thymus tissue. This CDR3 contains 13 residues. Germline lookup yields CDR1 LNHDA and CDR2 SQIVND (reference sequence). Trimming cost V 11 bases and J 0 bases, with 10 bases left between them. The sequenced material came from thymus tissue. V usage is TRBV19 and J usage is TRBJ2-2; a weak D match, TRBD1 (5 bases). This receptor was obtained from a boy in the first two years of life with a congenital heart defect but otherwise immunologically healthy. CDR3 DNA sequence: TGTGCCGTAGGGGATTCGAACACCGGGGAGCTGTTTTTT. Translating gives CAVGDSNTGELFF.